This TCR beta chain stems from a study of shared clonotypes between healthy human individuals. At the level of the study: Researchers assigned three CD4 naive, three CD4 memory, two CD8 naive and one CD8 memory plate to each donor. Findings and limits, study-wide: Among donors, the sharing of clonotypes was expected to be influenced by sequencing depth.

In the case of this clone: What it recognizes is unknown.

CD45RO negativity and positive selection for CCR7 defined naive CD8 cells, a population that excluded terminally differentiated effector memory CD45RA+ cells. Donors included only healthy HIV-negative adults lacking recent acute infections or vaccinations. In germline, CDR1 is LNHDA, CDR2 SQIVND (reference sequence). V lost 0 bases to trimming and J lost 3 bases, with 3 bases between them. CDR3 size: 13 residues. Sequencing used immunoSEQ multiplex PCR; TCRdb keeps in-frame clones, though not all of them. The sample includes roughly 2.1 million clones, 85% to 95% of them seen just once. The receptor was derived from a man in his late teens or twenties in good health. Some clones in this sample may be carry-over from other donors' samples. V usage is TRBV19 and J usage is TRBJ1-5; no clear D. The sequencing input was naive CD8+ T cells from PBMCs. The CDR3 bases are TGTGCCAGTAGTATAGATGTCAATCAGCCCCAGCATTTT. Residues: CASSIDVNQPQHF.